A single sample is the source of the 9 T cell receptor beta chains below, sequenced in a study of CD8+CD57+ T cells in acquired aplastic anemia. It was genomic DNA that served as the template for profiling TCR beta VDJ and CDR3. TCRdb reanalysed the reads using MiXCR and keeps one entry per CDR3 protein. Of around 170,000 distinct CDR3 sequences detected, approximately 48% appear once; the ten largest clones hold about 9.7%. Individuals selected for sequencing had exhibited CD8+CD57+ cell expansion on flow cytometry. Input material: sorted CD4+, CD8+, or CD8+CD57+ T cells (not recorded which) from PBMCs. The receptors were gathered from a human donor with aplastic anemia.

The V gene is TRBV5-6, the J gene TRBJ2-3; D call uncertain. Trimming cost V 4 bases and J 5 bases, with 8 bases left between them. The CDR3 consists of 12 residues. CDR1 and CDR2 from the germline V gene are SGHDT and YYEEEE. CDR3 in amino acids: CASSPGRDTQYF. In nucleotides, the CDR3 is TGTGCCAGCAGCCCCGGTCGAGATACGCAGTATTTT.

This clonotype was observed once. CDR3 in DNA: TGTGCCAGCAGCCCTCGGACGGGATATAATTCACCCCTCCACTTT. Protein: CASSPRTGYNSPLHF. The rearrangement uses TRBV9 and TRBJ1-6; D is ambiguous. CDR3 length: 15 amino acids. Germline CDR1 SGDLS, CDR2 YYNGEE. Trimming left V 4 bases short and J 4 bases short, with 12 bases between.

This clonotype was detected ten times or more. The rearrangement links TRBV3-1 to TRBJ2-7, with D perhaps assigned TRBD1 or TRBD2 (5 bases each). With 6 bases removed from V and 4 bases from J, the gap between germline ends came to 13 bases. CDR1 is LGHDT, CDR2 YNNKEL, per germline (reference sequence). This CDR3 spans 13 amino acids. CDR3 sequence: CASRRRGEYEQYF. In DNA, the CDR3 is TGTGCCAGCAGGCGGAGAGGGGAGTACGAGCAGTACTTC.

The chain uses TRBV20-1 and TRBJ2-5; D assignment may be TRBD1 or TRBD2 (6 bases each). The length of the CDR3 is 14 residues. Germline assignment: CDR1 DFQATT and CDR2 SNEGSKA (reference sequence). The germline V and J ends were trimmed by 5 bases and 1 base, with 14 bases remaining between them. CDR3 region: CSAGDTSSQETQYF. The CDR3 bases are TGCAGTGCTGGGGACACTAGCAGCCAAGAGACCCAGTACTTC.

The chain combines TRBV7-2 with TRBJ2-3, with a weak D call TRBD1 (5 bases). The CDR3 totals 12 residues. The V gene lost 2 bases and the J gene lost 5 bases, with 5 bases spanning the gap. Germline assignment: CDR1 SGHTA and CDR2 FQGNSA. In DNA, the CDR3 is TGTGCCAGCAGCTTAACAGGAGATACGCAGTATTTT. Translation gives CASSLTGDTQYF.

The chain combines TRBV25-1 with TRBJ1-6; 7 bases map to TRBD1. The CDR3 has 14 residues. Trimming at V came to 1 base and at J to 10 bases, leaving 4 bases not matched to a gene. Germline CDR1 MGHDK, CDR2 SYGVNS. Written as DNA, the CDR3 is TGTGCCAGCAGTGAATTGACAGGGCGCTCACCCCTCCACTTT. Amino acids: CASSELTGRSPLHF.

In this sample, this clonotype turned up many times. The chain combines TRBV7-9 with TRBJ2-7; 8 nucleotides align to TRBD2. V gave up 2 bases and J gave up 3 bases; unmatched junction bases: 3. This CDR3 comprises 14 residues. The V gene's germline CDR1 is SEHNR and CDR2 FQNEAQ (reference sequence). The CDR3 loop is CASSLTSGVYEQYF. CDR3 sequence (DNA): TGTGCCAGCAGCTTAACTAGCGGAGTCTACGAGCAGTACTTC.

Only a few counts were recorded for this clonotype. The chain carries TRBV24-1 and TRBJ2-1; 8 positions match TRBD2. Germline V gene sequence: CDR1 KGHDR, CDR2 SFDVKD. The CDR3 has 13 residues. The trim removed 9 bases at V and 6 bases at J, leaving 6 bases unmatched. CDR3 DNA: TGTGCCACCCGGGGGGGCCGTACCAATGAGCAGTTCTTC. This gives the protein CATRGGRTNEQFF.

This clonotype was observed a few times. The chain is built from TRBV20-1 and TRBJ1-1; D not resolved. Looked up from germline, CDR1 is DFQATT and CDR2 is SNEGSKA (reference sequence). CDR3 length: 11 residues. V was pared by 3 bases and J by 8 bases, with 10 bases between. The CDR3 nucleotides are TGCAGTGCTAGGAGTTGGCCCGAAGCTTTCTTT. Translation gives CSARSWPEAFF.